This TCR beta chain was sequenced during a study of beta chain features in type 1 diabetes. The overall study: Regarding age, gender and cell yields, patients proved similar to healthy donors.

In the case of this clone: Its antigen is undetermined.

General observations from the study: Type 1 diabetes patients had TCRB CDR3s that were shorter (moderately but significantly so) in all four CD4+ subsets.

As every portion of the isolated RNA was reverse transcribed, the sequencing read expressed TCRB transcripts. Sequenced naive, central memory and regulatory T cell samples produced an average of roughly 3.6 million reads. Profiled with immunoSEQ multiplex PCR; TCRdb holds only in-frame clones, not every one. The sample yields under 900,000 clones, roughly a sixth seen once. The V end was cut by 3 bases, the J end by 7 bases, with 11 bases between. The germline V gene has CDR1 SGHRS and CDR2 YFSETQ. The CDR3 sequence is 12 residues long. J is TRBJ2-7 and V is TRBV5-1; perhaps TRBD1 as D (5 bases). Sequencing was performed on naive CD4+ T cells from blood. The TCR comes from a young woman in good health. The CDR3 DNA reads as TGCGCCAGCAGCTCGTCAGGGAAGGAGCAGTACTTC. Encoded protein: CASSSSGKEQYF.